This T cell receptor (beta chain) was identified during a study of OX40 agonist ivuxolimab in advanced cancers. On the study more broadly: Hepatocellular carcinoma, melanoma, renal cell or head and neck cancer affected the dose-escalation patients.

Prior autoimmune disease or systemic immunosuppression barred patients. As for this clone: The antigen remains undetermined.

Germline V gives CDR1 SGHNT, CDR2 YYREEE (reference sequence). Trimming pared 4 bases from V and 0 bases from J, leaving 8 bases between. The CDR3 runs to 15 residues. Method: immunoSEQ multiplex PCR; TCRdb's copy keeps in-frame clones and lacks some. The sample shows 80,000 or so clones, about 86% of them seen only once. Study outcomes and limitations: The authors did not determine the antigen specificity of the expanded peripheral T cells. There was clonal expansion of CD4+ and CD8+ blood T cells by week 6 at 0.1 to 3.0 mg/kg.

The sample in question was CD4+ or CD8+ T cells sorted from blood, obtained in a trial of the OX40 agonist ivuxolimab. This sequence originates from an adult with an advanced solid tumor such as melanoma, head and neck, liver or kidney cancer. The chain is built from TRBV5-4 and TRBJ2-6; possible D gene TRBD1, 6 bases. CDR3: CASSRTASGANVLTF. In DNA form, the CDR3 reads TGTGCCAGCAGCCGGACAGCCTCTGGGGCCAACGTCCTGACTTTC.